The rows below give T cell receptor beta chains drawn from one sample of a study of shared clonotypes between healthy human individuals. Libraries were prepared by immunoSEQ multiplex PCR; TCRdb keeps only in-frame clonotypes and omits some of them. The sample gives roughly 640,000 clones, around 72% of which show up once; about 1.8% is in the top ten. The sequenced material came from memory CD4+ T cells sorted from blood. All receptors come from a woman aged 25 to 45 in good health. Each CDR3 is given with its conserved first and last residue. D genes are given only for firm matches. Clone sizes are given selectively: once, few, many, or a class where the clone is expanded.

d_call clone_size j_call v_call cdr3_nt cdr3_aa
- once TRBJ2-7 TRBV28 TGTGCCAGCAGTTTACGTGCGTCTTTAGTTCGGATCTACGAGCAGTACTTC CASSLRASLVRIYEQYF
TRBD2 - TRBJ2-1 TRBV2 TGTGCCAGCAGTGGACTAGCGAGTTACAATGAGCAGTTCTTC CASSGLASYNEQFF
TRBD1 many TRBJ2-3 TRBV6-6 TGTGCCAGCAGTTTCGCGGACAGGGTCCCAGATACGCAGTATTTT CASSFADRVPDTQYF
- - TRBJ1-5 TRBV18 TGTGCCAGCTCACCCGGCGCAGACCACAATCAGCCCCAGCATTTT CASSPGADHNQPQHF
TRBD2 - TRBJ2-2 TRBV7-6 TGTGCCAGCAGCTTAGGACTAGCGGACGCCGCGAACACCGGGGAGCTGTTTTTT CASSLGLADAANTGELFF
- - TRBJ1-5 TRBV28 TGTGCCAGTTACGGGGGGATTAGCAATCAGCCCCAGCATTTT CASYGGISNQPQHF
TRBD1 - TRBJ1-2 TRBV29-1 TGCAGCATTGCAGACAGAGACAGGGGGAATGGCTACACCTTC CSIADRDRGNGYTF
- few TRBJ1-5 TRBV27 TGTGCCAGCAGTCTAAGACCGACAGGTTTCGGCAATCAGCCCCAGCATTTT CASSLRPTGFGNQPQHF
TRBD1 - TRBJ2-7 TRBV5-8 TGTGCCAGCAGCTTGGTTTTGGGACAGGGGGCTCACGAGCAGTACTTC CASSLVLGQGAHEQYF
TRBD1 - TRBJ1-2 TRBV2 TGTGCCAGCCGAACAGGGGTCGGCTACACCTTC CASRTGVGYTF
TRBD2 - TRBJ2-1 TRBV5-1 TGCGCCAGCAGCCATGGAGTGGGGACTAGCGGCCACAATGAGCAGTTCTTC CASSHGVGTSGHNEQFF
TRBD1 - TRBJ1-1 TRBV7-8 TGTGCCAGCAGCTTAGGGCATAGGACAGGGTGGTTTACCACTGAAGCTTTCTTT CASSLGHRTGWFTTEAFF
- - TRBJ2-7 TRBV5-1 TGCGCCAGCAGCCCGAATGTGGGGTCGAGCTCCTACGAGCAGTACTTC CASSPNVGSSSYEQYF
- - TRBJ2-3 TRBV5-4 TGTGCCAGCAGCCGTGGGAGCTCCCGAAGCACAGATACGCAGTATTTT CASSRGSSRSTDTQYF
TRBD1 - TRBJ1-1 TRBV27 TGTGCCAGCAGTTTCTTGGACAGGGCCCACACTGAAGCTTTCTTT CASSFLDRAHTEAFF
- - TRBJ2-7 TRBV7-9 TGTGCCAGCAGCCCCGGTGAGCCCGAGCAGTACTTC CASSPGEPEQYF
- - TRBJ2-1 TRBV28 TGTGCCAGCAGGCGGGTAAGCTCCTACAATGAGCAGTTCTTC CASRRVSSYNEQFF
- - TRBJ2-7 TRBV27 TGTGCCAGCAGTTCGGGTTTACCAGGGGCCTACGAGCAGTACTTC CASSSGLPGAYEQYF
- - TRBJ2-3 TRBV5-1 TGCGCCAGCAGCTCCACCCAGGGTGGGAGCACAGATACGCAGTATTTT CASSSTQGGSTDTQYF
- - TRBJ2-2 TRBV29-1 TGCAGCGTTAAGACGAACACCGGGGAGCTGTTTTTT CSVKTNTGELFF
- - TRBJ1-5 TRBV5-1 TGCGCCAGCAGCTTAGGTGACCACGGACTCAATCAGCCCCAGCATTTT CASSLGDHGLNQPQHF
- - TRBJ2-1 TRBV30 TGTGCCTGGAGTGTACCGGGAAGGACCAGCCGAACCGGGTACAATGAGCAGTTCTTC CAWSVPGRTSRTGYNEQFF
TRBD2 - TRBJ2-3 TRBV19 TGTGCCAGTAGTATGATGCTAGCGGAAGTCACAGATACGCAGTATTTT CASSMMLAEVTDTQYF
TRBD1 - TRBJ2-7 TRBV5-1 TGCGCCAGCAGCCCGGGGACAGGGGAAGTCAACGAGCAGTACTTC CASSPGTGEVNEQYF
TRBD2 - TRBJ2-7 TRBV4-1 TGCGCCAGCAGTCAGGGGGCAGCTAGCGGGAGGGTCGACGAGCAGTACTTC CASSQGAASGRVDEQYF
TRBD2 - TRBJ2-3 TRBV5-1 TGCGCCAGCAGCTTCGCAGGACTAGCGACAGGCACAGATACGCAGTATTTT CASSFAGLATGTDTQYF
- once TRBJ2-5 TRBV18 TGTGCCAGCTCACCACAGGGGCCCAACTCCCAAGAGACCCAGTACTTC CASSPQGPNSQETQYF
- - TRBJ1-2 TRBV7-2 TGTGCCAGCAGCTTAGTCGGCAGTAACTATGGCTACACCTTC CASSLVGSNYGYTF
- few TRBJ2-4 TRBV27 TGTGCCAACCCGCCGTCAGTAGCCAAAAACATTCAGTACTTC CANPPSVAKNIQYF
TRBD2 - TRBJ2-3 TRBV11-2 TGTGCCAGCAGCGCCGGGACTAGCGAACTCACAGATACGCAGTATTTT CASSAGTSELTDTQYF
TRBD2 few TRBJ2-3 TRBV7-2 TGTGCCAGCAGCTTAGAAATTAGCGGGAGAACGCAGTATTTT CASSLEISGRTQYF
- - TRBJ2-7 TRBV27 TGTGCCAGCAGTTCCTCAGGGCTCTACGAGCAGTACTTC CASSSSGLYEQYF
- - TRBJ2-7 TRBV18 TGTGCCAGCTCACCTTCGGCCTCCGAGCAGTACTTC CASSPSASEQYF
- - TRBJ2-3 TRBV11-2 TGTGCCAGCAGCTCCAGGGTCTTGACAGATACGCAGTATTTT CASSSRVLTDTQYF
- few TRBJ1-1 TRBV5-5 TGTGCCAGCAGCTCGGAAAGCAACACTGAAGCTTTCTTT CASSSESNTEAFF
- - TRBJ2-7 TRBV7-9 TGTGCCAGCAGCTTATTATCTAGTTTCGACGAGCAGTACTTC CASSLLSSFDEQYF
- - TRBJ2-3 TRBV6-6 TGTGCCAGCAGTTATGGACCGGATACGCAGTATTTT CASSYGPDTQYF
- - TRBJ1-1 TRBV5-1 TGCGCCAGCAGCTTGTCCGGGAGGAACACTGAAGCTTTCTTT CASSLSGRNTEAFF
- - TRBJ2-1 TRBV4-1 TGCGCCAGCAGCCAAGATTTAGCTCCCTCTTACAATGAGCAGTTCTTC CASSQDLAPSYNEQFF
TRBD1 - TRBJ2-2 TRBV19 TGTGCCAGTACCAGCGGGACAGGGTCCGGGGAGCTGTTTTTT CASTSGTGSGELFF
- - TRBJ2-2 TRBV19 TGTGCCAGTAGTACCCCCCCCGGCAGGGGGAACACCGGGGAGCTGTTTTTT CASSTPPGRGNTGELFF
- - TRBJ2-7 TRBV29-1 TGCAGCGTTGCGTCCCGAGGGGCCTCCTACGAGCAGTACTTC CSVASRGASYEQYF
- few TRBJ1-5 TRBV6-5 TGTGCCAGCAGTTACGGCAGACAGTATAGCAATCAGCCCCAGCATTTT CASSYGRQYSNQPQHF
- - TRBJ2-1 TRBV6-6 TGTGCCAGCAGTTGGGGGACCCATCCATCCTACAATGAGCAGTTCTTC CASSWGTHPSYNEQFF
TRBD2 once TRBJ2-3 TRBV5-1 TGCGCCAGCAGCCCGAGGGGACTAGCGGGACCCGGGGGCACAGATACGCAGTATTTT CASSPRGLAGPGGTDTQYF
TRBD2 - TRBJ2-1 TRBV7-2 TGTGCCAGCAGCCCAACTAGCGGCCGTAATGAGCAGTTCTTC CASSPTSGRNEQFF
TRBD1 many TRBJ1-1 TRBV11-2 TGTGCCAGCAGCTTAGATGGGACAGGACGTTATGAAGCTTTCTTT CASSLDGTGRYEAFF
- - TRBJ2-7 TRBV7-8 TGTGCCAGCAGCCTGAAAAGGGTCGGTCGCTCCTACGAGCAGTACTTC CASSLKRVGRSYEQYF
- - TRBJ1-3 TRBV20-1 TGCAGTGCTAGGCATGGAAACACCATATATTTT CSARHGNTIYF
- - TRBJ1-4 TRBV4-2 TGTGCCAGCAGCCAGGGGGATGGAGCTAATGAAAAACTGTTTTTT CASSQGDGANEKLFF
TRBD2 - TRBJ2-7 TRBV2 TGTGCCAGCAGTTTTCGACTAGCGGGAGGCAGCGAGCAGTACTTC CASSFRLAGGSEQYF
TRBD2 - TRBJ2-1 TRBV5-1 TGCGCCAGCAGCCCCCAGGGAGACGCGGGAGGAGGGAACTACAATGAGCAGTTCTTC CASSPQGDAGGGNYNEQFF
- - TRBJ2-1 TRBV11-2 TGTGCCAGTCTGCCGGCGCCCTTGCCTGGCAATGAGCAGTTCTTC CASLPAPLPGNEQFF
- - TRBJ1-2 TRBV30 TGTGCCTGGAGGACCTCCGGGACGTCGAATGGCTACACCTTC CAWRTSGTSNGYTF
TRBD1 - TRBJ1-1 TRBV7-9 TGTGCCAGCAGCTTAGTACAGGGGCGGGGAGCTTTCTTT CASSLVQGRGAFF
TRBD1 - TRBJ1-2 TRBV28 TGTGCCAGCAGTCCTACGGGACAGTCGAACTATGGCTACACCTTC CASSPTGQSNYGYTF
TRBD1 - TRBJ2-7 TRBV30 TGTGCCTGGGAACCAGGACAGGAAACCTACGAGCAGTACTTC CAWEPGQETYEQYF
- - TRBJ2-1 TRBV10-2 TGCGCCAGCAGTGAGCCAGCGCGGGTTGTCAATGAGCAGTTCTTC CASSEPARVVNEQFF